Below, 17 T cell receptor beta chains from the same sample are listed, as sequenced in a study of PD-L1 blockade in urothelial cancer. Assay used: immunoSEQ multiplex PCR; TCRdb lists only in-frame clones, some missing. Of fewer than 50,000 clones detected, roughly 84% appear once; the ten largest clones hold just under 25%. Described time point: pretreatment peripheral blood. The sequences come from PBMCs, collected around atezolizumab (anti-PD-L1) treatment. Every receptor here comes from a donor aged 40 or older with urothelial cancer.

This clone was observed a handful of times. The V and J genes are TRBV7-2 and TRBJ1-3, with TRBD1 matching 8 bases. The CDR3 is made up of 13 amino acids. Unmatched junction bases numbered 4, after V lost 5 bases and J lost 7 bases. Germline CDR1 is SGHTA and CDR2 is FQGNSA. Here the CDR3 reads CASSPGTGNTIYF. Here the CDR3 DNA reads TGTGCCAGCAGCCCCGGGACAGGCAACACCATATATTTT.

The chain couples TRBV29-1 to TRBJ2-7; TRBD1 aligns across 12 bases. The V segment lost 6 bases and the J segment 3 bases; nucleotides outside the gene matches: 6. Germline lookup yields CDR1 SQVTM and CDR2 ANQGSEA. This CDR3 is 14 amino acids long. The CDR3 region has the DNA TGCAGCGTCAGTGGGACAGGGGGCGGCTACGAGCAGTACTTC. As protein: CSVSGTGGGYEQYF.

J is TRBJ2-1 and V is TRBV21-1; whether TRBD2, the table's D call, matches the DNA was not checked. TRBV21-1 is a pseudogene locus. CDR3 length: 15 residues. CDR3 sequence reads: CASTETSEPYNEQFF. Written as DNA, the CDR3 is TGTGCCAGCACGGAGACTAGCGAGCCTTACAATGAGCAGTTCTTC.

This rearrangement joins TRBV2 to TRBJ2-1; 9 nucleotides align to TRBD2. Trimming at V came to 6 bases and at J to 1 base, leaving 19 bases not matched to a gene. Looked up from germline, CDR1 is SNHLY and CDR2 is FYNNEI. The CDR3 runs 20 residues. The CDR3, as DNA: TGTGCCAGCAGCCAAAGAGGGGCGGGAGGGCCTACGGCGTCCTACAATGAGCAGTTCTTC. The encoded protein is CASSQRGAGGPTASYNEQFF. The whole variable domain, remainder taken from reference TRBV2 and TRBJ2-1, is EPEVTQTPSHQVTQMGQEVILRCVPISNHLYFYWYRQILGQKVEFLVSFYNNEISEKSEIFDDQFSVERPDGSNFTLKIRSTKLEDSAMYFCASSQRGAGGPTASYNEQFFGPGTRLTVL.

The V and J genes are TRBV6-5 and TRBJ2-7; 7 bases fit TRBD2. Germline CDR1 reads MNHEY; CDR2 reads SVGAGI. With V trimmed by 4 bases and J by 2 bases, 11 bases remained unmatched. This CDR3 has 16 amino acids. CDR3 DNA: TGTGCCAGCAGTTCGGGGGGTCCAGTTTTGGCCTACGAGCAGTACTTC. It yields the protein CASSSGGPVLAYEQYF.

The chain recombines TRBV15 with TRBJ2-1; a possible D gene is TRBD2 (6 bases). Trimming took off 3 bases at V and 5 bases at J, with 20 bases between the two ends. Germline CDR1 and CDR2: LNHNV and YYDKDF (reference sequence). This CDR3 has 17 residues. CDR3 amino acids: CATSSPGSRSTNNEQFF. Written as DNA, the CDR3 is TGTGCCACCAGCAGCCCCGGGAGCCGGTCGACCAACAATGAGCAGTTCTTC.

The rearrangement joins TRBV27 to TRBJ2-7, with D hard to call. The V gene's germline CDR1 is MNHEY and CDR2 SMNVEV (reference sequence). The CDR3 has 15 residues. V was trimmed by 8 bases and J by 5 bases, leaving 22 bases between them. In DNA form, the CDR3 reads TGTGCCAGCCAAGGCATGGGCGCTGGTTCCCACGAGCAGTACTTC. The encoded protein is CASQGMGAGSHEQYF.

V is TRBV14 and J is TRBJ1-1, with D possibly matching TRBD1 (6 bases). This CDR3 has 13 residues. Trimming cost V 8 bases and J 5 bases, with 15 bases left between them. Germline V lookup: CDR1 SGHDN, CDR2 FVKESK. DNA for the CDR3: TGTGCCAGCCAGCAAACCAGGGGAACTGAAGCTTTCTTT. Protein sequence: CASQQTRGTEAFF. The full variable domain, its missing parts supplied by reference TRBV14 and TRBJ1-1, is EAGVTQFPSHSVIEKGQTVTLRCDPISGHDNLYWYRRVMGKEIKFLLHFVKESKQDESGMPNNRFLAERTGGTYSTLKVQPAELEDSGVYFCASQQTRGTEAFFGQGTRLTVV.

This sequence joins TRBV25-1 and TRBJ1-2; 10 bases align to TRBD1. The ends lost 5 bases at V and 6 bases at J; junction bases unmatched: 9. Germline V gene data show CDR1 as MGHDK and CDR2 as SYGVNS. CDR3 size: 15 residues. CDR3 in amino acids: CASSPGTGVPHGYTF. The CDR3 DNA sequence: TGTGCCAGCAGTCCGGGGACAGGGGTTCCCCATGGCTACACCTTC.

This chain uses TRBV18 with TRBJ2-1, with TRBD1 matching over 11 bases. V lost 3 bases, J lost 7 bases, and 8 bases stayed unmatched. Germline V gene sequence: CDR1 KGHSH, CDR2 LQKENI. This CDR3 has 16 amino acids. The CDR3 here is CASSPPGQGARNEQFF. In DNA, the CDR3 is TGTGCCAGCTCACCCCCAGGACAGGGGGCTCGGAATGAGCAGTTCTTC.

The chain employs TRBV7-3 and TRBJ2-2; D might be TRBD1 (6 bases). The germline V and J ends were trimmed by 8 bases and 0 bases, with 10 bases remaining between them. CDR1 SGHTA and CDR2 FQGTGA come from the germline V gene. CDR3 length equals 14 residues. Written as DNA, the CDR3 is TGTGCCAGCGCCGGGACAACGAACACCGGGGAGCTGTTTTTT. This codes for CASAGTTNTGELFF.

The V call is TRBV19, the J call TRBJ1-1; D is perhaps TRBD1 (6 bases). Trimming removed 10 bases from V and 1 base from J, with 10 bases in between. The CDR3 has 12 amino acids. Germline V lookup: CDR1 LNHDA, CDR2 SQIVND (reference sequence). CDR3 sequence reads: CATKQGNTEAFF. The CDR3 DNA reads as TGTGCCACGAAACAGGGGAACACTGAAGCTTTCTTT.

This clone has a single count. The chain joins TRBV11-2 to TRBJ2-2; D is undetermined. V was pared by 1 base and J by 0 bases, with 6 bases between. Germline V gene sequence: CDR1 SGHAT, CDR2 FQNNGV. The CDR3 length is 15 residues. For the CDR3, the DNA is TGTGCCAGCAGCTTAGGGAGAGCGAACACCGGGGAGCTGTTTTTT. Its translation is CASSLGRANTGELFF.

V usage is TRBV18 and J usage is TRBJ2-2; tentatively, D is TRBD1 (6 bases). CDR3 size: 16 residues. Germline V lookup: CDR1 KGHSH, CDR2 LQKENI. The V end lost 3 bases, the J end lost 0 bases, and 11 bases lay between the germline ends. CDR3 protein: CASSPIGTTNTGELFF. As DNA, the CDR3 is TGTGCCAGCTCACCCATAGGGACAACGAACACCGGGGAGCTGTTTTTT.

The chain links TRBV18 to TRBJ2-7; 8 bases map to TRBD1. Germline V gene data show CDR1 as KGHSH and CDR2 as LQKENI. Trimming cost V 3 bases and J 2 bases; bases outside gene matches: 6. The CDR3 loop spans 15 amino acids. The CDR3 DNA sequence: TGTGCCAGCTCACCTCTGGGGACAGGTACCTACGAGCAGTACTTC. Translated, it gives CASSPLGTGTYEQYF.

This sequence joins TRBV18 and TRBJ1-4, with D possibly matching TRBD1 (5 bases). V dropped 3 bases and J dropped 5 bases, with 7 bases sitting between them. This CDR3 region has 13 residues. Germline CDR1 KGHSH, CDR2 LQKENI. In DNA, the CDR3 is TGTGCCAGCTCACCGGACACCAATGAAAAACTGTTTTTT. Protein: CASSPDTNEKLFF.

The chain combines TRBV10-1 with TRBJ2-2; D is possibly TRBD1 (5 bases). Per germline, CDR1 WNHNN and CDR2 SYGVQD (reference sequence). The CDR3 is 13 residues long. Trimming removed 11 bases at V and 6 bases at J, with 16 bases between. Here the CDR3 DNA reads TGCGCCCCAGAAGTAGGGGTGGCCGGGGAGCTGTTTTTT. Translation gives CAPEVGVAGELFF.